The T cell receptor beta chain under discussion was sequenced for a study of cytomegalovirus exposure and HLA in healthy donors. This CDR3 has 13 residues. The germline CDR1 and CDR2 sequences are SGHVS and FNYEAQ. Trimming removed 0 bases at V and 6 bases at J, with 9 bases between. Whole-study results and caveats: Investigators reported 150 to 200 TCR beta chains as tied to cytomegalovirus. It was likely that a cluster of highly shared sequence variants was a sequencing artifact. Whilst most TCR sequences proved rare, a subset of public TCRs occurred across many donors.

The PCR made use of 60 Vbeta and 13 Jbeta primers. Clones were read by immunoSEQ multiplex PCR, and TCRdb kept only the in-frame ones, dropping some. The data hold some 160,000 clones, with approximately 78% observed a single time. This clone has only a few counts. Its cognate antigen is unknown. The rearrangement joins TRBV7-6 to TRBJ2-7; possible D gene TRBD2, 5 bases. Specimen: PBMCs. This clonotype was obtained from a male donor in good health and CMV-seropositive. The CDR3 region is CASSLARGSEQYF. The CDR3 DNA sequence: TGTGCCAGCAGCTTAGCAAGAGGGTCCGAGCAGTACTTC.